Each of the 28 T cell receptor beta chains below was sequenced from the same sample in a study of T cells in Graves' hyperthyroidism and ophthalmopathy. Researchers amplified the TCR beta CDR3 regions from RNA transcripts. HTBI primers drove first-round RT-PCR of the TCR CDR3. TCRdb reprocessed the multiplex PCR reads with MiXCR, giving one entry per CDR3 protein. Among roughly 170,000 distinct CDR3 sequences listed, more than 15% were seen once. The specimen sequenced was blood. The receptors derive from a woman aged 45-65 years with Graves' hyperthyroidism.

This clonotype was counted many times. This rearrangement joins TRBV20-1 to TRBJ1-2; the D gene is possibly TRBD1 (5 bases). Looked up from germline, CDR1 is DFQATT and CDR2 is SNEGSKA (reference sequence). CDR3 length equals 15 residues. V lost 3 bases and J 3 bases, leaving 17 bases between the germline ends. The CDR3 spells CSARTDFSRDYGYTF. CDR3 nucleotide sequence: TGCAGTGCTAGGACGGACTTTTCCAGGGACTATGGCTACACCTTC.

This clonotype occurred many times. This chain joins TRBV5-1 and TRBJ2-1, with 8 nucleotides matching TRBD1. Germline V gene data show CDR1 as SGHRS and CDR2 as YFSETQ. This CDR3 spans 16 amino acids. Trimming took 3 bases from V and 12 from J; bases not matched to a gene: 17. CDR3 in DNA: TGCGCCAGCAGCTCCGGGACAGGATCTTCCACCGCGGGGCAGTTCTTC. Translating gives CASSSGTGSSTAGQFF.

This clonotype has at least ten counts. This chain joins TRBV9 and TRBJ1-4, with D maybe TRBD1 (6 bases). Trimming shortened V by 7 bases and J by 5 bases, and 9 bases separated the two germline ends. CDR1 and CDR2 from the germline V gene are SGDLS and YYNGEE. CDR3 length: 12 amino acids. CDR3 DNA: TGTGCCAGCTCCGGACAGAATGAAAAACTGTTTTTT. As protein: CASSGQNEKLFF.

This clonotype was counted ten times or more. The chain links TRBV28 to TRBJ1-1, with D maybe TRBD1 (6 bases). Germline CDR1 reads MDHEN; CDR2 reads SYDVKM. The CDR3 is 12 residues long. Trimming removed 7 bases at V and 5 bases at J, with 11 bases between. The chain's CDR3 is CASKRGGTEAFF. The CDR3 coding sequence is TGTGCCAGCAAAAGGGGGGGGACTGAAGCTTTCTTT.

As for this clonotype: The CDR3 ends on some other residue instead of the conserved phenylalanine or tryptophan, so this is likely a read error. The genes are TRBV7-2 and TRBJ1-2; unclear D gene. Trimming pared 2 bases from V and 1 base from J, leaving 2 bases between. The germline V gene encodes CDR1 SGHTA and CDR2 FQGNSA. The CDR3 covers 12 residues. The DNA for the CDR3 is TGTGCCAGCAGCTTATATAACTATGGCTACACCCTC. Protein product: CASSLYNYGYTL.

The chain joins TRBV7-2 to TRBJ2-3; D perhaps matches TRBD2 (7 bases). The CDR3 has 17 amino acids. Germline V gene data show CDR1 as SGHTA and CDR2 as FQGNSA. The V end was cut by 4 bases, the J end by 0 bases, with 17 bases between. The CDR3 is CASSSSGRGASTDTQYF. CDR3 sequence (DNA): TGTGCCAGCAGCTCCTCAGGTCGGGGGGCCAGCACAGATACGCAGTATTTT.

This clonotype was seen repeatedly, ten times or more. The chain carries TRBV5-1 and TRBJ2-3; the D gene is possibly TRBD2 (6 bases). Germline CDR1 reads SGHRS; CDR2 reads YFSETQ. The germline V and J ends were trimmed by 2 bases and 2 bases, with 12 bases remaining between them. This CDR3 is 15 amino acids long. CDR3 loop: CASSFAGWPTDTQYF. In DNA, the CDR3 is TGCGCCAGCAGCTTTGCGGGGTGGCCCACAGATACGCAGTATTTT. Combining the CDR3 with reference TRBV5-1 and TRBJ2-3 gives the whole variable domain KAGVTQTPRYLIKTRGQQVTLSCSPISGHRSVSWYQQTPGQGLQFLFEYFSETQRNKGNFPGRFSGRQFSNSRSEMNVSTLELGDSALYLCASSFAGWPTDTQYFGPGTRLTVL.

This clonotype was recorded many times. The chain uses TRBV2 and TRBJ2-7; D unresolved. The CDR3 contains 15 residues. V lost 0 bases to trimming and J lost 0 bases, with 9 bases between them. The germline gives CDR1 SNHLY, CDR2 FYNNEI. CDR3 sequence reads: CASSEAGLSSYEQYF. The CDR3 nucleotides read TGTGCCAGCAGTGAAGCTGGGCTCAGCTCCTACGAGCAGTACTTC.

Ten or more counts support this clonotype. The V call is TRBV20-1, the J call TRBJ2-1; 10 nucleotides align to TRBD2. Germline CDR1 is DFQATT and CDR2 is SNEGSKA (reference sequence). This CDR3 region has 14 residues. V was pared by 3 bases and J by 9 bases, with 8 bases of the junction left unmatched. This CDR3 reads CSARFLAGAGEQFF. The DNA for the CDR3 is TGCAGTGCTAGGTTTCTAGCGGGGGCTGGTGAGCAGTTCTTC.

The chain employs TRBV7-2 and TRBJ1-1; the D gene is possibly TRBD1 (6 bases). Per the germline V gene, CDR1 is SGHTA and CDR2 is FQGNSA. With 5 bases removed from V and 5 bases from J, the gap between germline ends came to 15 bases. The CDR3 has 14 residues. CDR3 DNA: TGTGCCAGCAGCCTCGGGGCAGGGGAGACTGAAGCTTTCTTT. Translating it yields CASSLGAGETEAFF.

This clonotype was counted at least ten times. V gene TRBV9 combines with J gene TRBJ2-7; D is possibly TRBD2 (5 bases). The ends were cut back, 1 base at V and 6 bases at J, with 20 bases in the middle. CDR3 size: 16 residues. CDR1 and CDR2 (germline): SGDLS, YYNGEE. This chain's CDR3 is CASSVFERMGIGEQYF. The CDR3 DNA follows: TGTGCCAGCAGCGTATTTGAGCGGATGGGGATAGGCGAGCAGTACTTC. Based on the CDR3 plus reference TRBV9 and TRBJ2-7, the full variable domain is DSGVTQTPKHLITATGQRVTLRCSPRSGDLSVYWYQQSLDQGLQFLIQYYNGEERAKGNILERFSAQQFPDLHSELNLSSLELGDSALYFCASSVFERMGIGEQYFGPGTRLTVT.

There are many counts of this clonotype. This chain links TRBV6-2 or TRBV6-3 with TRBJ2-1; D is ambiguous. The V gene's germline CDR1 is MNHEY and CDR2 SVGEGT. The CDR3 loop spans 20 amino acids. V dropped 0 bases and J dropped 0 bases, with 21 bases sitting between them. CDR3 protein: CASSYSRSAWSSSSYNEQFF. The CDR3 region has the DNA TGTGCCAGCAGTTACTCGAGATCGGCATGGAGCTCCAGCTCCTACAATGAGCAGTTCTTC.

This clonotype showed up many times. The rearrangement uses TRBV12-3 or TRBV12-4 and TRBJ2-1; 12 bases match TRBD2. This CDR3 spans 16 amino acids. V shed 5 bases, J shed 4 bases, and the junction held 6 bases outside the gene matches. Written as DNA, the CDR3 is TGTGCCAGCAGTCCATCCGGGACTAGCGGGTACAATGAGCAGTTCTTC. Translation gives CASSPSGTSGYNEQFF.

Ten or more counts support this clonotype. This sequence joins TRBV6-6 and TRBJ1-4; D remains ambiguous. The CDR3 extends over 18 amino acids. Looked up from germline, CDR1 is MNHNY and CDR2 is SVGAGI (reference sequence). The V and J ends lost 2 bases and 3 bases respectively, with 19 bases between them. The DNA for the CDR3 is TGTGCCAGCAGTTACCCCGGAGAATTTGGGGTTCCTAATGAAAAACTGTTTTTT. Its protein is CASSYPGEFGVPNEKLFF.

V and J are TRBV19 and TRBJ2-7; 8 bases fit TRBD1. Trimming cost V 3 bases and J 3 bases; bases outside gene matches: 4. This CDR3 is built from 14 residues. Germline V gene data show CDR1 as LNHDA and CDR2 as SQIVND (reference sequence). In DNA form, the CDR3 reads TGTGCCAGTAGTATCTCCGGGACAGGCTACGAGCAGTACTTC. Amino acids: CASSISGTGYEQYF.

CDR3 protein: CASSQSGRGGPDEQYF. The CDR3 nucleotides are TGTGCCAGCAGCCAAAGCGGGAGGGGGGGGCCGGACGAGCAGTACTTC. The chain combines TRBV4-2 with TRBJ2-7, with TRBD2 matching 10 bases. V lost 2 bases, J lost 5 bases, and 9 bases stayed unmatched. Germline-derived CDR1 and CDR2 are LGHNA and YNFKEQ. The CDR3 has 16 amino acids.

This clonotype turned up a few times. A much larger clone is a single base away; this may be a read error. The V and J genes are TRBV11-3 and TRBJ2-2, with D perhaps TRBD2 (6 bases). The CDR3 spans 15 residues. Germline lookup yields CDR1 SGHNT and CDR2 YENEEA. CDR3 in amino acids: CASSLGGTQTGELLF. CDR3 in DNA: TGTGCCAGCAGCTTAGGGGGGACTCAGACCGGGGAGCTGCTTTTT.

This clonotype was recorded many times. The chain joins TRBV6-1 to TRBJ2-7, with a weak D call TRBD2 (7 bases). The CDR3 loop spans 14 amino acids. The V gene's germline CDR1 is MNHNS and CDR2 SASEGT. Trimming removed 5 bases from V and 2 bases from J, with 13 bases in between. The CDR3 spells CASSYGGRPYEQYF. CDR3 nucleotides: TGTGCCAGCAGTTACGGGGGGCGGCCCTACGAGCAGTACTTC.

In this sample, this clonotype turned up many times. The chain couples TRBV5-1 to TRBJ2-7; 9 bases align to TRBD1. The trim removed 4 bases at V and 7 bases at J, leaving 12 bases unmatched. This CDR3 has 15 amino acids. Germline V gene data show CDR1 as SGHRS and CDR2 as YFSETQ. CDR3 coding DNA: TGCGCCAGCAGCCAAGGACAGGGGAATGTAAGGGAGCAGTACTTC. This encodes CASSQGQGNVREQYF.

About this clonotype itself: The junction departs from the called germline gene at one end, perhaps through a read error. The chain joins TRBV20-1 to TRBJ1-2; D gene unclear. Germline V gene lookup returns CDR1 DFQATT and CDR2 SNEGSKA (reference sequence). CDR3 size: 12 residues. The CDR3 DNA is TGCAGTGCTAGAGAATCTAACTATGGCGACACCTTC. Amino acid sequence: CSARESNYGDTF.

As DNA, the CDR3 is TGTGCCAGCAGCTCGCACGGGGGGCTCTACGAGCAGTACTTC. Its translation: CASSSHGGLYEQYF. The rearrangement joins TRBV7-9 to TRBJ2-7, with a tentative D call TRBD2 (7 bases). Germline CDR1 and CDR2: SEHNR and FQNEAQ (reference sequence). This CDR3 has 14 residues. Trimming pared 4 bases from V and 3 bases from J, leaving 13 bases between.

The V gene is TRBV6-2 or TRBV6-3, the J gene TRBJ2-7; 9 bases map to TRBD2. V lost 10 bases, J lost 2 bases, and 15 bases stayed unmatched. Germline V lookup: CDR1 MNHEY, CDR2 SVGEGT. The CDR3 is 16 residues long. The CDR3 is CATETPFSGRPYEQYF. The CDR3 DNA is TGTGCCACCGAGACTCCTTTTAGCGGGAGACCCTACGAGCAGTACTTC.

This clonotype was detected ten times or more. This sequence joins TRBV18 and TRBJ1-2; D call uncertain. There are 17 residues in the CDR3. V was trimmed by 1 base and J by 3 bases, leaving 18 bases between them. The germline CDR1 and CDR2 sequences are KGHSH and LQKENI. The CDR3 is CASSPRGGEGMDYGYTF. The CDR3 DNA is TGTGCCAGCTCACCACGGGGTGGAGAAGGTATGGACTATGGCTACACCTTC.

This clonotype was seen many times. This chain uses TRBV27 with TRBJ2-1; TRBD1 is a possible D gene (5 bases). The CDR3 has 15 amino acids. Germline assignment: CDR1 MNHEY and CDR2 SMNVEV (reference sequence). V gave up 5 bases and J gave up 2 bases, with 13 bases separating them. The CDR3 protein is CASSPGQGPYNEQFF. Here the CDR3 DNA reads TGTGCCAGCAGTCCAGGGCAGGGCCCCTACAATGAGCAGTTCTTC.

V is TRBV9 and J is TRBJ1-6; D call uncertain. The V end was cut by 3 bases, the J end by 6 bases, with 28 bases between. CDR3 length: 20 amino acids. CDR1 and CDR2 (germline): SGDLS, YYNGEE. Here the CDR3 reads CASSAQRGPGPLSGNSPLHF. The CDR3 DNA is TGTGCCAGCAGCGCGCAGCGCGGTCCGGGCCCCCTGAGCGGTAATTCACCCCTCCACTTT.

This clonotype was observed many times. This chain uses TRBV19 with TRBJ2-1, with D perhaps TRBD1 (5 bases). The germline V and J ends were trimmed by 3 bases and 2 bases, with 8 bases remaining between them. The CDR3 runs to 14 residues. Per the germline V gene, CDR1 is LNHDA and CDR2 is SQIVND (reference sequence). The CDR3, as DNA: TGTGCCAGTAGTATTCAGGGCACCTACAATGAGCAGTTCTTC. It yields the protein CASSIQGTYNEQFF.

This clonotype was seen repeatedly, ten times or more. The V gene is TRBV10-3, the J gene TRBJ2-7; 10 bases align to TRBD1. Germline assignment: CDR1 ENHRY and CDR2 SYGVKD. The CDR3 spans 15 residues. Germline trimming cut 4 bases from V and 5 bases from J; bases unmatched to any gene: 8. CDR3 sequence reads: CAISAGTGAIDEQYF. The CDR3 DNA reads TGTGCCATCAGTGCCGGGACAGGGGCAATCGACGAGCAGTACTTC.

At least ten counts were recorded for this clonotype. The chain uses TRBV9 and TRBJ1-2; TRBD1 aligns across 7 bases. Looked up from germline, CDR1 is SGDLS and CDR2 is YYNGEE. The CDR3 covers 14 residues. The ends lost 3 bases at V and 4 bases at J; junction bases unmatched: 6. CDR3 in amino acids: CASSGQTGPYGYTF. The CDR3 nucleotides read TGTGCCAGCAGCGGGCAGACAGGGCCCTATGGCTACACCTTC.